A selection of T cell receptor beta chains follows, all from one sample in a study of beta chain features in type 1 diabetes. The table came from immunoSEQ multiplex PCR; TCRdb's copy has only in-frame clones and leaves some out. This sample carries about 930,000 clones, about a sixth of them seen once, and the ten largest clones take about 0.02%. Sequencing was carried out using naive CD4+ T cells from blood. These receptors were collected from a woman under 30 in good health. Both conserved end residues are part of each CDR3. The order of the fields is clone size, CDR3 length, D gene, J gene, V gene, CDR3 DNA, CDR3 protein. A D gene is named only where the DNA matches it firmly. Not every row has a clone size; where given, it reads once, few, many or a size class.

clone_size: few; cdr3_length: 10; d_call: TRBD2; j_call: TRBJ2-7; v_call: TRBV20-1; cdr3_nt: TGCAGTGCTATTAGCGGGAGGCAGTACTTC; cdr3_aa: CSAISGRQYF
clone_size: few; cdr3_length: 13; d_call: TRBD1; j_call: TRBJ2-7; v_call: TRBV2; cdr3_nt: TGTGCCAGCAGTGATAGGACAGGGGGCGAGCAGTACTTC; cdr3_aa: CASSDRTGGEQYF
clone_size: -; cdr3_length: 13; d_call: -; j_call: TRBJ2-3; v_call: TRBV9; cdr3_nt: TGTGCCAGCAGCGTAACCAGATCGGATACGCAGTATTTT; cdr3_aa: CASSVTRSDTQYF
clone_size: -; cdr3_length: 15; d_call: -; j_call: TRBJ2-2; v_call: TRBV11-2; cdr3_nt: TGTGCCAGCAGGGCCAAAGCGTGGAACACCGGGGAGCTGTTTTTT; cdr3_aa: CASRAKAWNTGELFF
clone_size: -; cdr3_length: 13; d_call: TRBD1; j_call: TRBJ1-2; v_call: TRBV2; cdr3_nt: TGTGCCAGCAGTGAGACAGGGCCTCCTGGCTACACCTTC; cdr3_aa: CASSETGPPGYTF
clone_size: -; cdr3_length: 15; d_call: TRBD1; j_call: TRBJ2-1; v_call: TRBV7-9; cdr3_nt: TGTGCCAGCAGCAAACGACAGGGAACCTACAATGAGCAGTTCTTC; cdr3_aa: CASSKRQGTYNEQFF
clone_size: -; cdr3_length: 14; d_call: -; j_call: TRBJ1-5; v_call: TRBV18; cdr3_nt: TGTGCCAGCTCAGATACTTATAGCAATCAGCCCCAGCATTTT; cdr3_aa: CASSDTYSNQPQHF
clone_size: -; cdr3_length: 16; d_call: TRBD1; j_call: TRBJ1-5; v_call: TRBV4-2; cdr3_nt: TGTGCCAGCAGCCAAGAATATCGACAGGGTAATCAGCCCCAGCATTTT; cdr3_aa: CASSQEYRQGNQPQHF
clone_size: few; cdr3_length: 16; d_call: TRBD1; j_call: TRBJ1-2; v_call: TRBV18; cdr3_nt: TGTGCCAGCTCACGGACAGGGCAGGGGTCTAACTATGGCTACACCTTC; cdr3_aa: CASSRTGQGSNYGYTF
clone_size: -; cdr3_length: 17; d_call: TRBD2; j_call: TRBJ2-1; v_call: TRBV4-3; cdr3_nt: TGCGCCAGCAGCCAAGATTTCGTAGCGGGACCCGGTAATGAGCAGTTCTTC; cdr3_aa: CASSQDFVAGPGNEQFF
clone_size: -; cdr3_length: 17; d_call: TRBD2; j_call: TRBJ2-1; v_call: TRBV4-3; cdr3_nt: TGCGCCAGCAGCCAAGACAGTAGCCTAGCGGGAGGGGCTGAGCAGTTCTTC; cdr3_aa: CASSQDSSLAGGAEQFF
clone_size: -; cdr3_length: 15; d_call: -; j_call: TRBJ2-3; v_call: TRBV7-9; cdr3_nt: TGTGCCAGCGGATCCACGACCGGGCGCGCAGATACGCAGTATTTT; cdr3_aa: CASGSTTGRADTQYF
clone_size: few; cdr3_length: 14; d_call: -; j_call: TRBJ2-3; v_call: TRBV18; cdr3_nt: TGTGCCAGCTCACCGGTCGGCCCCACAGATACGCAGTATTTT; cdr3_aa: CASSPVGPTDTQYF
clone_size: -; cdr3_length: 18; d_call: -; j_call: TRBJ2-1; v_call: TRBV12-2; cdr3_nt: TGTGCAAGTCGCTTAGCCGCGGAAAGCGGGAGGAAAAACAATGAGCAGTTCTTC; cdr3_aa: CASRLAAESGRKNNEQFF
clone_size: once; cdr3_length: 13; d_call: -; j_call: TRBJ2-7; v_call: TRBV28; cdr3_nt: TGTGCCAGCAGAACAGGGATGCTCTACGAGCAGTACTTC; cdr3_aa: CASRTGMLYEQYF
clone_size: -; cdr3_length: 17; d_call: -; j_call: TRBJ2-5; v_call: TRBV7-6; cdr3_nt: TGTGCCAGCAGCGAAGACAGGTTGTCGTTAGTCCAAGAGACCCAGTACTTC; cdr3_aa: CASSEDRLSLVQETQYF
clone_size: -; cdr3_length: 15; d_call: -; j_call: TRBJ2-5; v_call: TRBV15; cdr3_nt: TGTGCCACCAGCAGAGATGGACTACCCCAAGAGACCCAGTACTTC; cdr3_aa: CATSRDGLPQETQYF
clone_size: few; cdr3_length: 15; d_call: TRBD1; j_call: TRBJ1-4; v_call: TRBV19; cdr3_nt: TGTGCCAGTAGTATATCTGGCAGGGGGAATGAAAAACTGTTTTTT; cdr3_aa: CASSISGRGNEKLFF
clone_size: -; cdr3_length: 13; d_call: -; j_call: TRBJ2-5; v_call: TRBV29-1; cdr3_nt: TGCAGCGTTGAAGGGCAGGGGTGGGAGACCCAGTACTTC; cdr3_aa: CSVEGQGWETQYF
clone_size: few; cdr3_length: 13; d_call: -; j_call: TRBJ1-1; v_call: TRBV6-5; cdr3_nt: TGTGCCAGCAGTTCTAACCGTTGGACTGAAGCTTTCTTT; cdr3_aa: CASSSNRWTEAFF
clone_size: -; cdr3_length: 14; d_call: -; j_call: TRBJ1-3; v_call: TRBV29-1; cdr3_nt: TGCAGCGTCTTACAGGGATTCTCTGGAAACACCATATATTTT; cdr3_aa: CSVLQGFSGNTIYF
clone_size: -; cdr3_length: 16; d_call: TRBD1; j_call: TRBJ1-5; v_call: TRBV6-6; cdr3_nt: TGTGCCAGCAGTTACAGAGACAGGGGTTCGAATCAGCCCCAGCATTTT; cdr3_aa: CASSYRDRGSNQPQHF
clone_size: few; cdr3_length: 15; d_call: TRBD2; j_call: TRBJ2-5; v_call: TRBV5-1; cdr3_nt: TGCGCCAGCAGCAAAAGACTAGCGCGCCAAGAGACCCAGTACTTC; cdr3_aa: CASSKRLARQETQYF
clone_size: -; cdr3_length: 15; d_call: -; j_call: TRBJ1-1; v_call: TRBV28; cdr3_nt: TGTGCCAGCAGTTCCCCCCCAGTGGGGGAACCAGAAGCTTTCTTT; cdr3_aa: CASSSPPVGEPEAFF
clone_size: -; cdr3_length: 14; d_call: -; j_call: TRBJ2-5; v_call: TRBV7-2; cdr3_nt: TGTGCCAGCAGCCCAGACACATACCAAGAGACCCAGTACTTC; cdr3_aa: CASSPDTYQETQYF
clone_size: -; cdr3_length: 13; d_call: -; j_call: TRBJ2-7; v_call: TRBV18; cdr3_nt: TGTGCCAGCTCACCATCAGGTGCCTACGAGCAGTACTTC; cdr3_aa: CASSPSGAYEQYF